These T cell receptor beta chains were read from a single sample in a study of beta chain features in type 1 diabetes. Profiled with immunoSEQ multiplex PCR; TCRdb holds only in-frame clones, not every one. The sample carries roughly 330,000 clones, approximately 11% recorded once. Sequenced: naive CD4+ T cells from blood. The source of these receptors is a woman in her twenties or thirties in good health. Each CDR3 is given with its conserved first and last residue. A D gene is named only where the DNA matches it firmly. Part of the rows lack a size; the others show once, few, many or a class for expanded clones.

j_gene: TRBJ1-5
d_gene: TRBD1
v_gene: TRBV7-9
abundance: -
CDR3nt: TGTGCCAGCAGCTCCGACAGGGTTCTACAGCCCCAGCATTTT
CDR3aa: CASSSDRVLQPQHF

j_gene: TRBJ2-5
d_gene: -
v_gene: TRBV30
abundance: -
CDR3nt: TGTGCCTGGTCGTTCCTTAGCGATGAGACCCAGTACTTC
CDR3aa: CAWSFLSDETQYF

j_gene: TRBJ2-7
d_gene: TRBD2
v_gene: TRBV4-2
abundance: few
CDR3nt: TGTGCCAGCAGCCAAGGGGAGGCTAGCGGCTACGAGCAGTACTTC
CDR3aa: CASSQGEASGYEQYF

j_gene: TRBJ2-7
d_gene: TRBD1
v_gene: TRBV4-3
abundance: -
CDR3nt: TGCGCCAGCAGCCTCAGCGGTCTACAGGGGGCTGACGAGCAGTACTTC
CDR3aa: CASSLSGLQGADEQYF

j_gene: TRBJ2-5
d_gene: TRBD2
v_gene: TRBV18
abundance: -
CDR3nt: TGTGCCAGCTCACCACAAGGGACTAGCGGATCCCAAGAGACCCAGTACTTC
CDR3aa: CASSPQGTSGSQETQYF

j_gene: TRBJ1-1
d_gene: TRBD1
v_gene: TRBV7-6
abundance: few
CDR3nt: TGTGCCAGCAGTTCGGGACAGGGTTTTGAAGCTTTCTTT
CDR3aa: CASSSGQGFEAFF

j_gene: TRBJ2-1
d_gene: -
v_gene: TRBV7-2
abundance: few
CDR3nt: TGTGCCAGCAGCTTAGAGGGGAGGACAAATGAGCAGTTCTTC
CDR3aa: CASSLEGRTNEQFF

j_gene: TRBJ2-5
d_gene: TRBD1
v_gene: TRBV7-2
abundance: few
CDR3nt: TGTGCCAGCAGCCGCGGGACAGGGGGCCGGGAGACCCAGTACTTC
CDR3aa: CASSRGTGGRETQYF

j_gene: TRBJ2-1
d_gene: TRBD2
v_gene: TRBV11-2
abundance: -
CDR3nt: TGTGCCAGCAGCGCCGGGACTAGCGGGAGAAGGTGGGATGAGCAGTTCTTC
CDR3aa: CASSAGTSGRRWDEQFF

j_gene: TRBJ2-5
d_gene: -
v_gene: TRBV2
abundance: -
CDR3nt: TGTGCCAGCAGTGATTCGGAGACCCAGTACTTC
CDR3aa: CASSDSETQYF

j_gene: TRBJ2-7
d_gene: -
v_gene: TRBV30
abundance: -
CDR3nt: TGTGCCTGGATTGGAGGCTCCCGCTACGAGCAGTACTTC
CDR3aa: CAWIGGSRYEQYF

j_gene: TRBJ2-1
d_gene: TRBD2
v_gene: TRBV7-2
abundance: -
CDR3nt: TGTGCCAGCAGCCAGGGACTAGCGGGAAACTATGAGCAGTTCTTC
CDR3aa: CASSQGLAGNYEQFF

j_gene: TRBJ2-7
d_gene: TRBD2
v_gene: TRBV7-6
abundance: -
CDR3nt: TGTGCCAGCAGCCCCCGCCGGGACTACCCCTACGAGCAGTACTTC
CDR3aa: CASSPRRDYPYEQYF

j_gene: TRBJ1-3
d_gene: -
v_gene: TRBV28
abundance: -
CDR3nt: TGTGCCAGCAGTTTCGGGGTCGGAAACACCATATATTTT
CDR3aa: CASSFGVGNTIYF

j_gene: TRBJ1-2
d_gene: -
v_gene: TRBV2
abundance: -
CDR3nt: TGTGCCAGCAGTGAACTGACAGGACAGAATTATGGCTACACCTTC
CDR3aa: CASSELTGQNYGYTF

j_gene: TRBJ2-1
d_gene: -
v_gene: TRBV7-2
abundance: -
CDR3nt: TGTGCCAGCAGCTTAGGACATCCTACGAATGAGCAGTTCTTC
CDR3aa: CASSLGHPTNEQFF

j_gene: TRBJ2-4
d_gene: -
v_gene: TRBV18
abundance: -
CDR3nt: TGTGCCAGCTCACCGCAGGGAGCCAAAAACATTCAGTACTTC
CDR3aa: CASSPQGAKNIQYF

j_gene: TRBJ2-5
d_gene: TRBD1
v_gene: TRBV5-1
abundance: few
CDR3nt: TGCGCCAGCAGCGGGACAGGGGAAGAGACCCAGTACTTC
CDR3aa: CASSGTGEETQYF

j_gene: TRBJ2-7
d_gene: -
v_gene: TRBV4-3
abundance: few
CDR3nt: TGCGCCAGCAGCCAAGATCGGACACGCCTCTACGAGCAGTACTTC
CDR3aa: CASSQDRTRLYEQYF

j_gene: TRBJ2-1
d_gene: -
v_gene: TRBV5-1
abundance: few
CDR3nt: TGCGCCAGCAGCTTGGGGGACATGGCACAGGGCAATGAGCAGTTCTTC
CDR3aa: CASSLGDMAQGNEQFF

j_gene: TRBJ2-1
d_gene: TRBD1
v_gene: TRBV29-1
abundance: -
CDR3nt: TGCAGCGTTGCGAACTACAGGGGGAGGAATGAGCAGTTCTTC
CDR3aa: CSVANYRGRNEQFF

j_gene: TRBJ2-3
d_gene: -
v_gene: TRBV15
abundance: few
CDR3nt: TGTGCCACCAGCAGAGATCGTGTGGTAGCAGGCACAGATACGCAGTATTTT
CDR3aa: CATSRDRVVAGTDTQYF

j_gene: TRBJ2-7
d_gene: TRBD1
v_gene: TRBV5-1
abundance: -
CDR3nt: TGCGCCAGCAGCTTGGTCGCGTCGGGACAGGGGACCAACGAGCAGTACTTC
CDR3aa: CASSLVASGQGTNEQYF

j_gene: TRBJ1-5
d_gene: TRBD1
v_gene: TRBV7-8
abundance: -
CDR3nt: TGTGCCAGCAGCACAGGGGGACAGGGTGCACAGCCCCAGCATTTT
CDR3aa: CASSTGGQGAQPQHF

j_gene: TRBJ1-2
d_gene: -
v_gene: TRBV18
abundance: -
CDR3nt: TGTGCCAGCTCACCAGGGCAGGGGCACTTCAGGGATGGCTACACCTTC
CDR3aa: CASSPGQGHFRDGYTF

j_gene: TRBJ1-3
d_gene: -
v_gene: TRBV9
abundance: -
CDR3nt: TGTGCCAGCAGCGGGAGACCTGGAAACACCATATATTTT
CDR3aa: CASSGRPGNTIYF

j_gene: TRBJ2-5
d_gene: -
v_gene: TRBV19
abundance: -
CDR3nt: TGTGCCAGTACTCCGACAGGACAAGAGACCCAGTACTTC
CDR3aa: CASTPTGQETQYF

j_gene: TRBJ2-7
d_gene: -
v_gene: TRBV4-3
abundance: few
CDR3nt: TGCGCCAGCAGCCAAGATGGGGGGAGCTCCTACGAGCAGTACTTC
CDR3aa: CASSQDGGSSYEQYF

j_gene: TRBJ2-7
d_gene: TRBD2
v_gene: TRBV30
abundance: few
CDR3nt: TGTGCCTGGAGTGTCGGGACTAGCGAAATCTACGAGCAGTACTTC
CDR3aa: CAWSVGTSEIYEQYF

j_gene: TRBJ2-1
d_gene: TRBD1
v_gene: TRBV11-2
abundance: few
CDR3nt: TGTGCCAGCAGCCAAGACAGGGGCTCCTACAATGAGCAGTTCTTC
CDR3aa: CASSQDRGSYNEQFF

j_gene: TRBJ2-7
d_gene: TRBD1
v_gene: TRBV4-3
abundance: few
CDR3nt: TGCGCCAGCAGCCAAGGGACTCCGGGACAGGGGTCCTACGAGCAGTACTTC
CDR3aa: CASSQGTPGQGSYEQYF

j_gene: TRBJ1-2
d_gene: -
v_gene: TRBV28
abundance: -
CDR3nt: TGTGCCAGCAGTTTAGGAGGTTTGGGCGGCTACACCTTC
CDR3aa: CASSLGGLGGYTF

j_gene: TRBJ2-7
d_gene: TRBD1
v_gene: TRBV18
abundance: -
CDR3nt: TGTGCCAGCTCACCTCAGGGGGCCCCAAGGGAGCAGTACTTC
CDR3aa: CASSPQGAPREQYF

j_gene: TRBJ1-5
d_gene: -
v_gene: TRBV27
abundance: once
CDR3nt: TGTGCCAGCAGTTTACAGGGATACAATCAGCCCCAGCATTTT
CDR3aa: CASSLQGYNQPQHF

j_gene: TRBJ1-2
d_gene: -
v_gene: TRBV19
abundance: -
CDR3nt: TGTGCCAGTACCAGACTGACGTCTAACTATGGCTACACCTTC
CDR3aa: CASTRLTSNYGYTF

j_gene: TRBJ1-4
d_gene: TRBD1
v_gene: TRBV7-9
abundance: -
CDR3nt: TGTGCCAGCAGCCATCCGGGACAGGGGGCAACTAATGAAAAACTGTTTTTT
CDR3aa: CASSHPGQGATNEKLFF

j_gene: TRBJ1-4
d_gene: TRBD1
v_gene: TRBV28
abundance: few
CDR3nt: TGTGCCAGCAGTGCCTCATCAGGGGACAGGGAAAAACTGTTTTTT
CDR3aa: CASSASSGDREKLFF

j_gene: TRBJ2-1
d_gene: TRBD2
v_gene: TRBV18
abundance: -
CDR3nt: TGTGCCAGCTCACCACCGGGACTAGCGGGAGGGTCCTACAATGAGCAGTTCTTC
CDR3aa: CASSPPGLAGGSYNEQFF

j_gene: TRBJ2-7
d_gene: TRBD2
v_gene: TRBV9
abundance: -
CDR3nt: TGTGCCAGCAGCCCGAGACTAGCGGGGGGCAACTACGAGCAGTACTTC
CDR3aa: CASSPRLAGGNYEQYF

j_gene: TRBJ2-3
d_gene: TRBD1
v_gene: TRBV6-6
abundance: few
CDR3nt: TGTGCGGCACACAGGGGGACAGGGGGGTCAGATACGCAGTATTTT
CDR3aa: CAAHRGTGGSDTQYF

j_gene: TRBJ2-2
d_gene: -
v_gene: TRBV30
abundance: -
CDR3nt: TGTGCCTTGAAAATATCAGGGGTTTCGAACACCGGGGAGCTGTTTTTT
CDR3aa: CALKISGVSNTGELFF

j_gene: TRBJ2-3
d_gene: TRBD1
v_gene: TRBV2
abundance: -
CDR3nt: TGTGCCAGCAGGGGACAGATTAGCACAGATACGCAGTATTTT
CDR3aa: CASRGQISTDTQYF

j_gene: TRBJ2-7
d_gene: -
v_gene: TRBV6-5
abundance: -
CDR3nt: TGTGCCAGCATGCTTCCAGGGACCTACGAGCAGTACTTC
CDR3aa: CASMLPGTYEQYF

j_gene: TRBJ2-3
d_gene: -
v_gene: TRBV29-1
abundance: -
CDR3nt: TGCAGCGTCCTACCTATCACAGATACGCAGTATTTT
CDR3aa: CSVLPITDTQYF

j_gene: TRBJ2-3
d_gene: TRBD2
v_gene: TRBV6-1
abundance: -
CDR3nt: TGTGCCAGCAGTGAACAATCGGGCGCTAGCGGGAGAGATACGCAGTATTTT
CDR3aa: CASSEQSGASGRDTQYF

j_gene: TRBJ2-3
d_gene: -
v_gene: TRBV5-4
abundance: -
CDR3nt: TGTGCCAGCAGCTTGGGCCGGGGATCTAGTAGCGATACGCAGTATTTT
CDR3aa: CASSLGRGSSSDTQYF

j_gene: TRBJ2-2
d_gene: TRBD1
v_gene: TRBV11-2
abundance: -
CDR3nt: TGTGCCAGCAGCTTAGCTGGTACAGGGGGCGCGGGGAACACCGGGGAGCTGTTTTTT
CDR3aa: CASSLAGTGGAGNTGELFF

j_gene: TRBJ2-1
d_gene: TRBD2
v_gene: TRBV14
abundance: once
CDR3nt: TGTGCCAGCAGCCGGGACCTTCTAGCGGGAAGCTCCTACAATGAGCAGTTCTTC
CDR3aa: CASSRDLLAGSSYNEQFF